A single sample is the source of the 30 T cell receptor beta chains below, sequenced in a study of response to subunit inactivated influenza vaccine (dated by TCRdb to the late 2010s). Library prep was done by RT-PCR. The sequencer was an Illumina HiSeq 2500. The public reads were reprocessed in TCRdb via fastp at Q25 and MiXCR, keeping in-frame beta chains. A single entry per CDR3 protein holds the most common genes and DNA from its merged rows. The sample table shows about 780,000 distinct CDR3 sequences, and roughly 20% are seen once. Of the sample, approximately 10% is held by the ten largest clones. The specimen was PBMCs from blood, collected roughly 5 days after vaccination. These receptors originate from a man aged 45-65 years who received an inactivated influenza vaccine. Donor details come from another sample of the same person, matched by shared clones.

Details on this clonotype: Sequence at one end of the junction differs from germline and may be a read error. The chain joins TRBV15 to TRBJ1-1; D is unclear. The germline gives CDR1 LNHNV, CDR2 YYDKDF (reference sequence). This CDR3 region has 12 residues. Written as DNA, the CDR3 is TGTGCCACCAGCAGAGATCAGGAGATAGCTCTCTTT. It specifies CATSRDQEIALF. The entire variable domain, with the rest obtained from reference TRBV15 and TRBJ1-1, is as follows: DAMVIQNPRYQVTQFGKPVTLSCSQTLNHNVMYWYQQKSSQAPKLLFHYYDKDFNNEADTPDNFQSRRPNTSFCFLDIRSPGLGDTAMYLCATSRDQEIALFGQGTRLTVV.

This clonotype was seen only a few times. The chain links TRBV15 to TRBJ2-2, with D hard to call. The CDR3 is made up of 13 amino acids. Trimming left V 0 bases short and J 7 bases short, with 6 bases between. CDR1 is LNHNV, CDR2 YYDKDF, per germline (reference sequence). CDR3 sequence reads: CATSRDGIGELFF. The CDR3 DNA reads TGTGCCACCAGCAGAGATGGTATCGGGGAGCTGTTTTTT.

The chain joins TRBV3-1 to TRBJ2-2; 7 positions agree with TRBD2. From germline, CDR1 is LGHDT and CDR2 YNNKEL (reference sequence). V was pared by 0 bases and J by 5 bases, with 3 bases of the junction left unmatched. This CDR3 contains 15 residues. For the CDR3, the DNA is TGTGCCAGCAGCCAAGAGGGACTAAGGACCGGGGAGCTGTTTTTT. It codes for CASSQEGLRTGELFF. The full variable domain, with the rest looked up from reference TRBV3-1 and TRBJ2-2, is DTAVSQTPKYLVTQMGNDKSIKCEQNLGHDTMYWYKQDSKKFLKIMFSYNNKELIINETVPNRFSPKSPDKAHLNLHINSLELGDSAVYFCASSQEGLRTGELFFGEGSRLTVL.

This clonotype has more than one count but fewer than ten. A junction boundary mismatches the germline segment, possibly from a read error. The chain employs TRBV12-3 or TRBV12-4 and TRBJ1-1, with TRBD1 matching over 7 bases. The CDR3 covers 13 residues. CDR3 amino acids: CASSLASSRGVVF. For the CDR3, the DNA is TGTGCCAGCAGTTTAGCGTCGTCCAGGGGGGTTGTCTTT.

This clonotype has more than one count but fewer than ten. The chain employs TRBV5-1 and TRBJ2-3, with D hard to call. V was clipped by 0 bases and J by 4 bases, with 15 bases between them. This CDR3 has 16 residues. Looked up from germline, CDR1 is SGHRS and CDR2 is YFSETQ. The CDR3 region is CASSLAWGTVADTQYF. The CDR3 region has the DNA TGCGCCAGCAGCTTGGCTTGGGGAACCGTAGCAGATACGCAGTATTTT.

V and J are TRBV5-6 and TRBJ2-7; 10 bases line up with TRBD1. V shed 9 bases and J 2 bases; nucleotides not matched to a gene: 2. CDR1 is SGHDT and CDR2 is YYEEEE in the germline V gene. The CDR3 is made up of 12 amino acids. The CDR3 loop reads CATGTGAYEQYF. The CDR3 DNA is TGTGCCACCGGGACAGGGGCCTACGAGCAGTACTTC.

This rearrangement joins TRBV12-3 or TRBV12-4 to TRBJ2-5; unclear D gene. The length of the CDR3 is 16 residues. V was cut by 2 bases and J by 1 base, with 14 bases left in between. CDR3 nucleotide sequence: TGTGCCAGCAGTTTATATAGTATGGCTAGCCAAGAGACCCAGTACTTC. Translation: CASSLYSMASQETQYF.

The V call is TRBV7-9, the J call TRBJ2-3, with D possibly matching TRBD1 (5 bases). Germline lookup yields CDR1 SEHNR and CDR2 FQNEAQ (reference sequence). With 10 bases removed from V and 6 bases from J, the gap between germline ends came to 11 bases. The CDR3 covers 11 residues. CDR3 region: CATQGLDTQYF. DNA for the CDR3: TGTGCCACCCAGGGTCTGGATACGCAGTATTTT.

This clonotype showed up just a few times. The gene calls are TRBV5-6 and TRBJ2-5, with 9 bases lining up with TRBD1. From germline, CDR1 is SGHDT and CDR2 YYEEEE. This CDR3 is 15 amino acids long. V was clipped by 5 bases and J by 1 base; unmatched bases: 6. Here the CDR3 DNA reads TGTGCCAGCAGTCTGGACAGGGGTACCCAAGAGACCCAGTACTTC. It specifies CASSLDRGTQETQYF.

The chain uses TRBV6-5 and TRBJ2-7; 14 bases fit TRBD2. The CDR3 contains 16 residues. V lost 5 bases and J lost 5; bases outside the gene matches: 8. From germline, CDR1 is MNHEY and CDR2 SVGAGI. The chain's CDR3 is CASSHRGTSGSNEQYF. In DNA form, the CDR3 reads TGTGCCAGCAGTCACCGGGGGACTAGCGGGAGTAACGAGCAGTACTTC.

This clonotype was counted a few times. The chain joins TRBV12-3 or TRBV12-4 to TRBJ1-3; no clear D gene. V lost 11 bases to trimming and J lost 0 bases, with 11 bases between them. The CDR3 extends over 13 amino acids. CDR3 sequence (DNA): TGTGCCTTCGGCGCGATCTCTGGAAACACCATATATTTT. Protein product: CAFGAISGNTIYF.

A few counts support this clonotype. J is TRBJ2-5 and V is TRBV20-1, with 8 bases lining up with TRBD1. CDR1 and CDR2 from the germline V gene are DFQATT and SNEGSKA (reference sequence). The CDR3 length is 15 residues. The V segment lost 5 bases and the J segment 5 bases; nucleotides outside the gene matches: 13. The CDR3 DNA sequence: TGCAGTGCTGTAGCCCCGACAGGGGTCTATGAGACCCAGTACTTC. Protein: CSAVAPTGVYETQYF.

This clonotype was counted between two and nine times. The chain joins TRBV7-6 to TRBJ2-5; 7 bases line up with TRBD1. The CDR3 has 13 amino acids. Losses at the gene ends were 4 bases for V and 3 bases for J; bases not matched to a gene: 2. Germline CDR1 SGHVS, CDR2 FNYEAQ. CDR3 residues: CASSYRGEETQYF. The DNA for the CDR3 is TGTGCCAGCAGCTACAGGGGAGAAGAGACCCAGTACTTC.

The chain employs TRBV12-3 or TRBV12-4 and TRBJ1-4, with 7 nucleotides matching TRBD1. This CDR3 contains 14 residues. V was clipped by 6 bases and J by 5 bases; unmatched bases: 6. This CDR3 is CASSPGGSNEKLFF. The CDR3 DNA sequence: TGTGCCAGCAGCCCAGGGGGTTCGAATGAAAAACTGTTTTTT.

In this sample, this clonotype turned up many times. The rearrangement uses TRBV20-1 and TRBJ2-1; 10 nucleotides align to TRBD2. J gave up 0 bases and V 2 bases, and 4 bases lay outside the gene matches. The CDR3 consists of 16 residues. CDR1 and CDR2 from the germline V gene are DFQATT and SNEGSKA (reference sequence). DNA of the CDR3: TGCAGTGCTAGACTAGCGGGAGCCAACTCCTACAATGAGCAGTTCTTC. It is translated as CSARLAGANSYNEQFF.

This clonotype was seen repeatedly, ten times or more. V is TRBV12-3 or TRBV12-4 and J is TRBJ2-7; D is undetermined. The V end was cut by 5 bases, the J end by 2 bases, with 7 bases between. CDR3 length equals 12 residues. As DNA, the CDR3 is TGTGCCAGCAGTCTCCACCCCTACGAGCAGTACTTC. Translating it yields CASSLHPYEQYF.

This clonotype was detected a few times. The CDR3: CSVTGRVGPGELFF. The CDR3 coding sequence is TGCAGCGTTACGGGCCGGGTAGGACCCGGGGAGCTGTTTTTT. The chain recombines TRBV29-1 with TRBJ2-2; D ambiguous. V lost 5 bases and J lost 6, with 16 bases in between. There are 14 residues in the CDR3. Germline CDR1 reads SQVTM; CDR2 reads ANQGSEA.

CDR3 amino acids: CASSSWTGTGVYEQYF. The CDR3 DNA sequence: TGTGCCAGCAGTTCATGGACCGGGACAGGGGTTTACGAGCAGTACTTC. J is TRBJ2-7 and V is TRBV7-9; 10 bases align to TRBD1. CDR1 is SEHNR, CDR2 FQNEAQ, per germline (reference sequence). The V gene end was trimmed by 6 bases and the J gene end by 4 bases; junction bases not matched to a gene: 12. The CDR3 has 16 amino acids.

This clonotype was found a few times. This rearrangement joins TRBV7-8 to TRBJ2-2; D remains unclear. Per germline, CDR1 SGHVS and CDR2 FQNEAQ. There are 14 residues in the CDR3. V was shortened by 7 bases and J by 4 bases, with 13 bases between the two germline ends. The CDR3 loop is CASTGSVGTGELFF. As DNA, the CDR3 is TGTGCCAGCACAGGAAGCGTCGGCACCGGGGAGCTGTTTTTT.

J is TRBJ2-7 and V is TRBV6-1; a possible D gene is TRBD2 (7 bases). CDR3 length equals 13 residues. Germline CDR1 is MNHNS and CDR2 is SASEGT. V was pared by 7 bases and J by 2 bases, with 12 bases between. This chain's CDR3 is CASKGGNPYEQYF. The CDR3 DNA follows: TGTGCCAGCAAGGGGGGGAATCCCTACGAGCAGTACTTC.

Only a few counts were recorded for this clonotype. For the CDR3, the DNA is TGTGCCATCAGTAAGGGGGATTCACCCCTCCACTTT. Translating it yields CAISKGDSPLHF. The chain recombines TRBV10-3 with TRBJ1-6; D is perhaps TRBD1 (6 bases). The germline gives CDR1 ENHRY, CDR2 SYGVKD. The CDR3 has 12 residues. The V gene lost 5 bases and the J gene lost 8 bases, with 7 bases spanning the gap.

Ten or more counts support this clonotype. The CDR3 loop is CASSYLPFGSGANVLTF. CDR3 nucleotides: TGTGCCAGCAGTTACCTCCCCTTTGGCTCTGGGGCCAACGTCCTGACTTTC. This chain connects TRBV6-5 to TRBJ2-6; D gene unclear. The germline V gene has CDR1 MNHEY and CDR2 SVGAGI. The CDR3 extends over 17 amino acids. V dropped 2 bases and J dropped 0 bases, with 11 bases sitting between them.

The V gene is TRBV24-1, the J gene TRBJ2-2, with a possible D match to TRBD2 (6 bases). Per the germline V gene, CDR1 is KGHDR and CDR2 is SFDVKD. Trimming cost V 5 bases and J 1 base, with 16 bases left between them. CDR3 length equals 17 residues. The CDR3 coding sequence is TGTGCCACCAGTGCCCCCTGGAGGGGTGTGAACACCGGGGAGCTGTTTTTT. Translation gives CATSAPWRGVNTGELFF.

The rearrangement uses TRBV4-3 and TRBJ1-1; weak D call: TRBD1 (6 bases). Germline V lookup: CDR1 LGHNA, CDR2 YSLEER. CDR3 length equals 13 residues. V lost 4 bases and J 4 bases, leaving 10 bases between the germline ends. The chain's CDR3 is CASSPTGRTEAFF. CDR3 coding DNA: TGCGCCAGCAGCCCGACAGGACGCACTGAAGCTTTCTTT.

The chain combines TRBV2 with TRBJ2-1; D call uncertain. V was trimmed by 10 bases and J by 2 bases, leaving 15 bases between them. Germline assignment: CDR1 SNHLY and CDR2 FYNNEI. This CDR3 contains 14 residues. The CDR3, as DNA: TGTGCCACCCCCTTGGCGGAGACCTACAATGAGCAGTTCTTC. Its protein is CATPLAETYNEQFF.

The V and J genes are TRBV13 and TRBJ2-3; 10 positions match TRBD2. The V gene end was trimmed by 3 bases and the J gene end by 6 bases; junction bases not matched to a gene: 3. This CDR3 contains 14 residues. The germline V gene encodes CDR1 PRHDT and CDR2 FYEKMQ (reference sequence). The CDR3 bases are TGTGCCAGCAGCTTTAGCGGGGGGCGGGATACGCAGTATTTT. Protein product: CASSFSGGRDTQYF.

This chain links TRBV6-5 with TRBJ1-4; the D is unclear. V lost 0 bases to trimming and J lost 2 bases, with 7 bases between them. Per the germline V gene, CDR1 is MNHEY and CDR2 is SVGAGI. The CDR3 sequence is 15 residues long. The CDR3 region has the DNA TGTGCCAGCAGTTACTCGTGGGTGACTAATGAAAAACTGTTTTTT. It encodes CASSYSWVTNEKLFF.

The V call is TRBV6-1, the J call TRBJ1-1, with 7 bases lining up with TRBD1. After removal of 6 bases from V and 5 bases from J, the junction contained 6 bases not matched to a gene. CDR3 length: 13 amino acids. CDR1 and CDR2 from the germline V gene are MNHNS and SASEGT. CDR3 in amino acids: CASRTPGGTEAFF. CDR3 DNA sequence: TGTGCCAGCAGAACCCCAGGGGGGACTGAAGCTTTCTTT.

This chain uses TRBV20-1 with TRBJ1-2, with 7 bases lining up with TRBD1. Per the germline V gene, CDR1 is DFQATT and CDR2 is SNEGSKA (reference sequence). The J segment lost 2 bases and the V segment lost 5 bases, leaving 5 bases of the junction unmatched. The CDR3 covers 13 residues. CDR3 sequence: CSAAGTANYGYTF. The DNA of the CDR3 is TGCAGTGCTGCCGGGACAGCAAACTATGGCTACACCTTC.

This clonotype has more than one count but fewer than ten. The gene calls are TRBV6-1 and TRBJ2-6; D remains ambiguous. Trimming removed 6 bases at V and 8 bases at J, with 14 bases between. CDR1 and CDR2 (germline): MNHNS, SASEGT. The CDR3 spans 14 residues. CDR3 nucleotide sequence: TGTGCCAGCAGCGATCTAGGGTTGACCAACGTCCTGACTTTC. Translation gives CASSDLGLTNVLTF.